The 8 T cell receptor beta chains presented below share a single source sample, sequenced in a study of cytomegalovirus exposure and HLA in healthy donors. PCR used 60 Vbeta primers and 13 Jbeta primers. Data came from immunoSEQ multiplex PCR; TCRdb stores just in-frame clones and leaves some out. The sample lists about 170,000 clones, roughly 80% occurring once. Sequencing input: PBMCs. The source of these receptors is a woman aged 18 to 35 in good health and CMV-seronegative.

In its sample, this clone was seen a few times. The chain has TRBV6-1 and TRBJ1-2, with D uncertain. The CDR3 sequence is 15 residues long. V gave up 2 bases and J gave up 4 bases, with 14 bases separating them. Germline CDR1 MNHNS, CDR2 SASEGT. CDR3 loop: CASSETEMSGYGYTF. DNA of the CDR3: TGTGCCAGCAGTGAAACCGAGATGTCAGGCTATGGCTACACCTTC.

This chain connects TRBV7-9 to TRBJ2-3; 7 nucleotides agree with TRBD1. Germline V CDR1 and CDR2: SEHNR, FQNEAQ (reference sequence). V was pared by 7 bases and J by 2 bases, with 9 bases of the junction left unmatched. The CDR3 consists of 15 residues. CDR3 sequence: CASIPGQRFTDTQYF. In DNA form, the CDR3 reads TGTGCCAGCATCCCGGGACAGAGATTCACAGATACGCAGTATTTT.

The rearrangement uses TRBV2 and TRBJ2-7, with D tentatively TRBD1 (6 bases). V lost 8 bases and J lost 6, with 14 bases in between. The length of the CDR3 is 12 residues. CDR1 and CDR2 from the germline V gene are SNHLY and FYNNEI. CDR3 nucleotide sequence: TGTGCCAGCGGCCCCCAAGGGGGCGAGCAGTACTTC. It specifies CASGPQGGEQYF.

This clone was observed a handful of times. The chain employs TRBV6-1 and TRBJ2-4; D is ambiguous. Germline values: CDR1 MNHNS, CDR2 SASEGT. Trimming shortened V by 6 bases and J by 0 bases, and 9 bases separated the two germline ends. The CDR3 consists of 14 residues. The CDR3 DNA sequence: TGTGCCAGCAGAGAGTCCATAGCCAAAAACATTCAGTACTTC. Amino acids: CASRESIAKNIQYF.

The chain links TRBV5-4 to TRBJ1-2, with 7 bases matching TRBD1. V trimming: 5 bases; J trimming: 0 bases; junction bases outside the gene matches: 10. The CDR3 covers 16 residues. Germline assignment: CDR1 SGHNT and CDR2 YYREEE (reference sequence). The CDR3 protein is CASRPQDRYPNYGYTF. DNA for the CDR3: TGTGCCAGCAGACCACAGGACAGGTACCCTAACTATGGCTACACCTTC.

This chain joins TRBV7-6 and TRBJ2-7, with D unclear. The V and J ends lost 0 bases and 4 bases respectively, with 13 bases between them. CDR1 and CDR2 from the germline V gene are SGHVS and FNYEAQ. The CDR3 has 15 amino acids. The CDR3 loop reads CASSLAQQTAYEQYF. Here the CDR3 DNA reads TGTGCCAGCAGCTTAGCTCAACAAACCGCTTACGAGCAGTACTTC.

The chain recombines TRBV11-2 with TRBJ2-7; D may be TRBD1 (5 bases). V was clipped by 3 bases and J by 1 base, with 10 bases between them. The CDR3 has 14 amino acids. In germline, CDR1 is SGHAT, CDR2 FQNNGV. This CDR3 is CASSFTGFSYEQYF. In DNA form, the CDR3 reads TGTGCCAGCAGCTTTACAGGTTTTTCCTACGAGCAGTACTTC. Drawing the rest from reference TRBV11-2 and TRBJ2-7, the complete variable domain is EAGVAQSPRYKIIEKRQSVAFWCNPISGHATLYWYQQILGQGPKLLIQFQNNGVVDDSQLPKDRFSAERLKGVDSTLKIQPAKLEDSAVYLCASSFTGFSYEQYFGPGTRLTVT.

V and J are TRBV5-5 and TRBJ2-5; D remains ambiguous. Trimming cost V 2 bases and J 3 bases, with 8 bases left between them. Germline-derived CDR1 and CDR2 are SGHKS and YYEKEE (reference sequence). The CDR3 loop spans 13 amino acids. CDR3 sequence (DNA): TGTGCCAGCAGCTTCCAGTCCAAAGAGACCCAGTACTTC. This codes for CASSFQSKETQYF.